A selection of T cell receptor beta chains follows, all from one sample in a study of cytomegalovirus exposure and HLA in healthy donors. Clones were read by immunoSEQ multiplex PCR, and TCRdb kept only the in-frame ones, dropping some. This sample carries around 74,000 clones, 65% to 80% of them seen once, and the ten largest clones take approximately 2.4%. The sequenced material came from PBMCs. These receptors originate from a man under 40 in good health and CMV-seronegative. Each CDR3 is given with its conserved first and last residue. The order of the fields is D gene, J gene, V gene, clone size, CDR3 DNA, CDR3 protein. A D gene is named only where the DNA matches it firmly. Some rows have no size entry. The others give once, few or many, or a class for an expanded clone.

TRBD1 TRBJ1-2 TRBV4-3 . TGCGCCAGCAGCCAAGTGCAAAACAGGGGAGTCTATGGCTACACCTTC CASSQVQNRGVYGYTF
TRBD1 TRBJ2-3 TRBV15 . TGTGCCACCAGCAGAACGACAGGGCCGAATACGCAGTATTTT CATSRTTGPNTQYF
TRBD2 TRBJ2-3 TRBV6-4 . TGTGCCAGCAGCAGCGGGGGGGCAGAAGATACGCAGTATTTT CASSSGGAEDTQYF
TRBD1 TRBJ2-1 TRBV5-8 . TGTGCCAGCAGCTTGGCTGGGACAGTTGCCTACAAGGAGCAGTTCTTC CASSLAGTVAYKEQFF
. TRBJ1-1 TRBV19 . TGTGCCAGTAGTTCTGCGGGGCTGCATGAAGCTTTCTTT CASSSAGLHEAFF
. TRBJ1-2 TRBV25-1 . TGTGCCAGCCGCCAGTCCTATGGCTACACCTTC CASRQSYGYTF
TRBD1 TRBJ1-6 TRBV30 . TGTGCCTGGAGTCAACGGGAAAGAAAGGTTCCGGGACAGAATAATTCACCCCTCCACTTT CAWSQRERKVPGQNNSPLHF
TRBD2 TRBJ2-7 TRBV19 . TGTGCCAGTAGTCCAGTAGCGGGAGGGACGGGTGAGCAGTACTTC CASSPVAGGTGEQYF
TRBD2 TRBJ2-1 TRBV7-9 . TGTTCCAGCAGCTTAGGGGGGGGAGGGACTAGCGGCTCCTACAATGAGCAGTTCTTC CSSSLGGGGTSGSYNEQFF
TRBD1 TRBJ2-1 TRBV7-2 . TGTGCCAGCAGCTTAGTAGCTGGACAGGCGACTGAGCAGTTCTTC CASSLVAGQATEQFF
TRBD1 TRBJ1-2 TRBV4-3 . TGCGCCAGCAGCCAGCTCGGTGGACAGGTGGGCGGCTACACCTTC CASSQLGGQVGGYTF
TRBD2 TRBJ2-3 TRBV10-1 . TGCGCCAGCAGTGACGGGGGGAGCACAGATACGCAGTATTTT CASSDGGSTDTQYF
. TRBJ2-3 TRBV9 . TGTGCCAGCAGCGTAGACCGGTTCACAGATACGCAGTATTTT CASSVDRFTDTQYF
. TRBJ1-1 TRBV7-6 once TGTGCCAGCAGCTTAGGGGTTGGGCAGGAAGCTTTCTTT CASSLGVGQEAFF
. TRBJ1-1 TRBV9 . TGTGCCAGCAGCGTAGATACGAGGAACACTGAAGCTTTCTTT CASSVDTRNTEAFF
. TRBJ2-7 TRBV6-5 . TGTGCCAGCATTAGGGAAGCGGGCTCCTACGAGCAGTACTTC CASIREAGSYEQYF
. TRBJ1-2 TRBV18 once TGTGCCAGCTCGCTCCAGGGTAAGGACCCCTATGGCTACACCTTC CASSLQGKDPYGYTF
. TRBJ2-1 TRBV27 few TGTGCCAGCAGTCAGGGGCGCTTAATTGCATCCGTGGATGAGCAGTTCTTC CASSQGRLIASVDEQFF
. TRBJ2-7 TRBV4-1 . TGCGCCAGCAGCCAAGGTCCCTACTACGAGCAGTACTTC CASSQGPYYEQYF
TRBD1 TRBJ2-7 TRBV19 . TGTGCCAGTAGTACCCAGGGACAGCTCTCCTACGAGCAGTACTTC CASSTQGQLSYEQYF
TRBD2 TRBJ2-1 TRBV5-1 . TGCGCCAGCAGGTATGCCGGGACTAGCTCCTACAATGAGCAGTTCTTC CASRYAGTSSYNEQFF
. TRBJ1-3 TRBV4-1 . TGCGCCAGCAGCCAAGGAGGAAACGCCATATATTTT CASSQGGNAIYF
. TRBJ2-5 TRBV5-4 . TGTGCCAGCAGCATAGCTAGAGAGACCCAGTACTTC CASSIARETQYF
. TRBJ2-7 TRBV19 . TGTGCCAGTAGCAATGGACGGACTTCATACGAGCAGTACTTC CASSNGRTSYEQYF
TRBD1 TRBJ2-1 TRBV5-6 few TGTGCCAGCATGAATCGGGACAGTGCCTACAATGAGCAGTTCTTC CASMNRDSAYNEQFF
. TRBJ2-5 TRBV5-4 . TGTGCCAGCAGCTTCCAGGTTGGGGAGACCCAGTACTTC CASSFQVGETQYF
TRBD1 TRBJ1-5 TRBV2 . TGTGCCAGCAGGGGACAGGGGACCAGGAGCAATCAGCCCCAGCATTTT CASRGQGTRSNQPQHF
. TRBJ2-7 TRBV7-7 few TGTGCTAGCAGCTTGACAGATTCCTACGAGCAGTACTTC CASSLTDSYEQYF
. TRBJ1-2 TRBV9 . TGTGCCAGCAGCGCATCAAACTATGGCTACACCTTC CASSASNYGYTF
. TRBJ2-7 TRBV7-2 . TGTGCCAGCAGCTTAGAGGCAGGCTACGAGCAGTACTTC CASSLEAGYEQYF
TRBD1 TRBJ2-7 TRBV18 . TGTGCCAGCTCACCGGGGACAGGGCCCTACGAGCAGTACTTC CASSPGTGPYEQYF
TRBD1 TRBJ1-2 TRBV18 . TGTGCCAGCTCCCCTGGGACAGACTATGGCTACACCTTC CASSPGTDYGYTF
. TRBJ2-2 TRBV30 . TGTGCCTGGAATTTTGGCGGGCAAAACACCGGGGAGCTGTTTTTT CAWNFGGQNTGELFF